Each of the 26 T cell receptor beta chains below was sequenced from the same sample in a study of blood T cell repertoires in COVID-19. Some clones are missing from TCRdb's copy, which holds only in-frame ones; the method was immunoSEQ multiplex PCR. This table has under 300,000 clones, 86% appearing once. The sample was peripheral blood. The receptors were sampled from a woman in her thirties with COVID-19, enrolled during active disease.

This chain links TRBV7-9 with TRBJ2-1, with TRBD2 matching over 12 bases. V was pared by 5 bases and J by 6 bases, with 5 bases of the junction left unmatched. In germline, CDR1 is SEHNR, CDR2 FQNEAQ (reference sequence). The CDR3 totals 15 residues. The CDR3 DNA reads TGTGCCAGCAGCCCTAGCGGGGGGGTCCCCAATGAGCAGTTCTTC. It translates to CASSPSGGVPNEQFF. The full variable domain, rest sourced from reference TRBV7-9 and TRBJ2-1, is DTGVSQNPRHKITKRGQNVTFRCDPISEHNRLYWYRQTLGQGPEFLTYFQNEAQLEKSRLLSDRFSAERPKGSFSTLEIQRTEQGDSAMYLCASSPSGGVPNEQFFGPGTRLTVL.

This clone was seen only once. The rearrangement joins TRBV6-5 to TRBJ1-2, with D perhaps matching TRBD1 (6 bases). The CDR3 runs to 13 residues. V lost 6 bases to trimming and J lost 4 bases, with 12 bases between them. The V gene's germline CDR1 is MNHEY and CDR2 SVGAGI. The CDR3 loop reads CASSDRTAYGYTF. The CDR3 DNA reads TGTGCCAGCAGCGATAGGACAGCCTATGGCTACACCTTC.

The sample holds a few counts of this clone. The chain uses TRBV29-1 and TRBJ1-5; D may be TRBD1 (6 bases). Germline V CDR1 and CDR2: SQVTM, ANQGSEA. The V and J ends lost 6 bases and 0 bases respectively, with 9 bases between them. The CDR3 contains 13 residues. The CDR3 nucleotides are TGCAGCGTCCGGACAGATAGCAATCAGCCCCAGCATTTT. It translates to CSVRTDSNQPQHF.

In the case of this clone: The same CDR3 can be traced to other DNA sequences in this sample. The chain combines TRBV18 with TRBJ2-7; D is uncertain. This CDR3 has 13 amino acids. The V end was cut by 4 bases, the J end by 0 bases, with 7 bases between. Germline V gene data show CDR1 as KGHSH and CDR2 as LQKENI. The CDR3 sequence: CASSRESSYEQYF. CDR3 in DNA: TGTGCCAGCTCACGAGAGAGCTCCTACGAGCAGTACTTC.

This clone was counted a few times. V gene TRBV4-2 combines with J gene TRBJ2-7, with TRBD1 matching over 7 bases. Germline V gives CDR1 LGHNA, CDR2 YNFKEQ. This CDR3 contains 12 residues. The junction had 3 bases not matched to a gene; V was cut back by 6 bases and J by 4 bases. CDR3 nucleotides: TGTGCCAGCAGTCAGACAGGGTACGAGCAGTACTTC. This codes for CASSQTGYEQYF.

CDR3 sequence reads: CASSAGQGPTGELFF. Here the CDR3 DNA reads TGTGCCAGCAGTGCGGGACAGGGTCCAACCGGGGAGCTGTTTTTT. This chain connects TRBV5-8 to TRBJ2-2; 9 positions agree with TRBD1. CDR1 and CDR2 (germline): SGHTS, YDEGEE. The V segment lost 5 bases and the J segment 5 bases; nucleotides outside the gene matches: 7. The CDR3 sequence is 15 residues long.

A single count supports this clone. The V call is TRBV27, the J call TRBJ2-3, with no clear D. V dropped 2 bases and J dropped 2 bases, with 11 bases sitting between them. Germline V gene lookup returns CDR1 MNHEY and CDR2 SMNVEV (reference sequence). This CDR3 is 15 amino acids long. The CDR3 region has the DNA TGTGCCAGCAGTTTACGGCTAGTCGTCACAGATACGCAGTATTTT. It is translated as CASSLRLVVTDTQYF.

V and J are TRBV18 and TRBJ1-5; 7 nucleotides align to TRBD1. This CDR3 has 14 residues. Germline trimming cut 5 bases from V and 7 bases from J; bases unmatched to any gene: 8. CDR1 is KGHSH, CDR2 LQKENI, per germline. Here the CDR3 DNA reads TGTGCCAGCTCAGCAGACAGGGTGAGACAGCCCCAGCATTTT. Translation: CASSADRVRQPQHF.

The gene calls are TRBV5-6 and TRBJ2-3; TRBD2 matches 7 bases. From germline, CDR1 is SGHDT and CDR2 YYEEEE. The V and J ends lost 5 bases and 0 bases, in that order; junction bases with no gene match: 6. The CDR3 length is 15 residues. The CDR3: CASSSTAGSTDTQYF. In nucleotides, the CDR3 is TGTGCCAGCAGTTCGACAGCGGGGAGCACAGATACGCAGTATTTT.

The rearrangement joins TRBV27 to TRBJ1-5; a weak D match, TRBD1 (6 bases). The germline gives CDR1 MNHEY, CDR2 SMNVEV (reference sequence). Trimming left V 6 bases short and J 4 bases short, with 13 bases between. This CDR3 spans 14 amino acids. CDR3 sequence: CASSIGGINQPQHF. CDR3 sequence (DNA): TGTGCCAGCAGCATAGGGGGAATTAATCAGCCCCAGCATTTT.

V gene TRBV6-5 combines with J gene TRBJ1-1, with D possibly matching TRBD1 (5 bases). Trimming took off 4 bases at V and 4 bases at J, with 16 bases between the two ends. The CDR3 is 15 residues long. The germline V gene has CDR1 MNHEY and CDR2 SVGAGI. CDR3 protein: CASSSYRTSSTEAFF. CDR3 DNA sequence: TGTGCCAGCAGTTCCTACAGGACGTCGAGCACTGAAGCTTTCTTT.

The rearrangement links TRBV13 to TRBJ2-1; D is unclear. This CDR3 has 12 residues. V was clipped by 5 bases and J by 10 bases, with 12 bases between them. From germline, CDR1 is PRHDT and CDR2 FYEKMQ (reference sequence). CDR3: CASSPAQQEQFF. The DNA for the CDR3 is TGTGCCAGCAGCCCCGCACAGCAAGAGCAGTTCTTC.

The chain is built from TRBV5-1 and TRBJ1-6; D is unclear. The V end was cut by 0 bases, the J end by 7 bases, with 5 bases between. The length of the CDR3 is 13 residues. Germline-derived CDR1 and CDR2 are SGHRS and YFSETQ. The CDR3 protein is CASSLAGNSPLHF. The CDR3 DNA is TGCGCCAGCAGCTTGGCCGGGAATTCACCCCTCCACTTT.

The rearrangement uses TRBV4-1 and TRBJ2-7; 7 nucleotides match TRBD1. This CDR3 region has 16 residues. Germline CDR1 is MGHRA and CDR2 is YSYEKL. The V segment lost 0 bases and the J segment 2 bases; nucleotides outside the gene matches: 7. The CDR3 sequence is CASSQEGEGAPYEQYF. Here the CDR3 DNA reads TGCGCCAGCAGCCAAGAAGGTGAGGGGGCCCCCTACGAGCAGTACTTC.

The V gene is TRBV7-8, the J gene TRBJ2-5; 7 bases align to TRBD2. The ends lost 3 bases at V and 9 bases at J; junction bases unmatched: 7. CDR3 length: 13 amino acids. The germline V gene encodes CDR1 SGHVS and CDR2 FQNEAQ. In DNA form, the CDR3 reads TGTGCCAGCAGCTTGGCTGCCCGGGGGGCCCAGTACTTC. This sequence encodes CASSLAARGAQYF.

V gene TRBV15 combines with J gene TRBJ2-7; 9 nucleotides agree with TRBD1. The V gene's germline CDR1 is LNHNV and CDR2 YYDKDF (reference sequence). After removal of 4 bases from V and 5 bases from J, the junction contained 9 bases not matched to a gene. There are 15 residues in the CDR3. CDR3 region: CATSTSRDRVNEQYF. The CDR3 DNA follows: TGTGCCACCAGCACTTCACGGGACAGGGTGAACGAGCAGTACTTC. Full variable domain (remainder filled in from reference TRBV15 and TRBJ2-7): DAMVIQNPRYQVTQFGKPVTLSCSQTLNHNVMYWYQQKSSQAPKLLFHYYDKDFNNEADTPDNFQSRRPNTSFCFLDIRSPGLGDTAMYLCATSTSRDRVNEQYFGPGTRLTVT.

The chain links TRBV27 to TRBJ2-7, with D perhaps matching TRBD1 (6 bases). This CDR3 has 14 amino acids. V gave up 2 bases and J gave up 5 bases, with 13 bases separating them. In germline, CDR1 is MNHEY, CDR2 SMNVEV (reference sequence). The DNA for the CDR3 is TGTGCCAGCAGTTTAGCAGGGGCGAATCACGAGCAGTACTTC. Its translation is CASSLAGANHEQYF.

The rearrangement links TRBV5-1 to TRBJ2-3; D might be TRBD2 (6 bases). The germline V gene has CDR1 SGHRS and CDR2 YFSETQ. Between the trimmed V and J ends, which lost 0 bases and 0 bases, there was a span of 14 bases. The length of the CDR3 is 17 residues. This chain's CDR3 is CASSLGARAGSTDTQYF. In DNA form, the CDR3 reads TGCGCCAGCAGCTTGGGGGCGCGTGCGGGAAGCACAGATACGCAGTATTTT. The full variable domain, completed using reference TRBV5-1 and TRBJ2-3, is KAGVTQTPRYLIKTRGQQVTLSCSPISGHRSVSWYQQTPGQGLQFLFEYFSETQRNKGNFPGRFSGRQFSNSRSEMNVSTLELGDSALYLCASSLGARAGSTDTQYFGPGTRLTVL.

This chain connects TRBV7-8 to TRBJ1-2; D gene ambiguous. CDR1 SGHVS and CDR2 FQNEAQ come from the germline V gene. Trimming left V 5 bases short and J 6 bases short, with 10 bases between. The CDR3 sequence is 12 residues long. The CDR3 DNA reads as TGTGCCAGCAGCCCCGAGGTACATGGCTACACCTTC. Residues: CASSPEVHGYTF.

CDR3 DNA sequence: TGCGCCAGCAGCTCAGGGGGCGGGTTCGGCTACACCTTC. It specifies CASSSGGGFGYTF. This chain connects TRBV5-1 to TRBJ1-2, with 8 bases matching TRBD1. Trimming took 3 bases from V and 8 from J; bases not matched to a gene: 6. The CDR3 sequence is 13 residues long. Germline V lookup: CDR1 SGHRS, CDR2 YFSETQ.

The CDR3 coding sequence is TGTGCCAGCAGCGATACCTGGACAGACAATAATTCACCCCTCCACTTT. It yields the protein CASSDTWTDNNSPLHF. This chain uses TRBV7-8 with TRBJ1-6; D might be TRBD1 (6 bases). The CDR3 totals 16 residues. V was pared by 5 bases and J by 5 bases, with 16 bases between. Germline CDR1 is SGHVS and CDR2 is FQNEAQ.

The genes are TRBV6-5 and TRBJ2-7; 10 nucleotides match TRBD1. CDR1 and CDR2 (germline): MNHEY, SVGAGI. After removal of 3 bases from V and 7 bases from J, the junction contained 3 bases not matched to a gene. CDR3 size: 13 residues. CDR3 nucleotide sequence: TGTGCCAGCAGTTATCCGGACAGGGGGGAGCAGTACTTC. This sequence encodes CASSYPDRGEQYF.

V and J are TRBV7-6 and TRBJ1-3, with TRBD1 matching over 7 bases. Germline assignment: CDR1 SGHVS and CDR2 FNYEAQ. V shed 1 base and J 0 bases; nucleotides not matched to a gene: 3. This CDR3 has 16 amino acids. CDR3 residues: CASSLGQGLSGNTIYF. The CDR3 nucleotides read TGTGCCAGCAGCTTAGGACAGGGCCTCTCTGGAAACACCATATATTTT.

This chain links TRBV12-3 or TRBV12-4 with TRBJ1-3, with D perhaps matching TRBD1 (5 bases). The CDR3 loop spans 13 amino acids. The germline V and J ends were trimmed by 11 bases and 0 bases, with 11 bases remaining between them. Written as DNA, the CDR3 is TGTGCCGGGAGGGACGGCTCTGGAAACACCATATATTTT. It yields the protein CAGRDGSGNTIYF.

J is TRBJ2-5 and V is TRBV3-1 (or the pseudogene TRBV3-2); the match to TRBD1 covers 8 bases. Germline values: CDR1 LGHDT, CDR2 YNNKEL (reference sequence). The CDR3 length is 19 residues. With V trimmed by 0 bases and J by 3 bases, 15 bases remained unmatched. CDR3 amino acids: CASSQEASVGRGLKETQYF. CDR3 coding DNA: TGTGCCAGCAGCCAAGAGGCCTCGGTAGGCAGGGGGCTTAAAGAGACCCAGTACTTC.

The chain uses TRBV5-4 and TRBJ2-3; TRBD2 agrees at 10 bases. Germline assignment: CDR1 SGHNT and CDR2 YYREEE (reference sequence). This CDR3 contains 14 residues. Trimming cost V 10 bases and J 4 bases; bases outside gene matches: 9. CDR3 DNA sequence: TGTGCCGCGTCCAGCGGGGGGGCAGCAGATACGCAGTATTTT. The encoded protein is CAASSGGAADTQYF.